Here is one TCR beta chain with its context. These data originate in a study of shared clonotypes between healthy human individuals. Naive CD8 cells were CD45RO-negative, positively selected for CCR7, excluding terminally differentiated effector memory CD45RA+ cells. Some clones are missing from TCRdb's copy, which holds only in-frame ones; the method was immunoSEQ multiplex PCR. The table has approximately 1.9 million clones, 80% to 95% seen once; the top ten hold under 2%. The sample taken for sequencing was naive CD8+ T cells from PBMCs. This TCR was sampled from a man aged 18 to 30 in good health. Some clones in this sample may be carry-over from other donors' samples.

The CDR3 coding sequence is TGTGCCAGCAGCTTAGGGGGAGGGCTTACCGAGCAGTACTTC. Translation: CASSLGGGLTEQYF. The rearrangement links TRBV7-3 to TRBJ2-7; 7 bases fit TRBD2. The ends lost 2 bases at V and 6 bases at J; junction bases unmatched: 7. The CDR3 has 14 residues. CDR1 is SGHTA, CDR2 FQGTGA, per germline.